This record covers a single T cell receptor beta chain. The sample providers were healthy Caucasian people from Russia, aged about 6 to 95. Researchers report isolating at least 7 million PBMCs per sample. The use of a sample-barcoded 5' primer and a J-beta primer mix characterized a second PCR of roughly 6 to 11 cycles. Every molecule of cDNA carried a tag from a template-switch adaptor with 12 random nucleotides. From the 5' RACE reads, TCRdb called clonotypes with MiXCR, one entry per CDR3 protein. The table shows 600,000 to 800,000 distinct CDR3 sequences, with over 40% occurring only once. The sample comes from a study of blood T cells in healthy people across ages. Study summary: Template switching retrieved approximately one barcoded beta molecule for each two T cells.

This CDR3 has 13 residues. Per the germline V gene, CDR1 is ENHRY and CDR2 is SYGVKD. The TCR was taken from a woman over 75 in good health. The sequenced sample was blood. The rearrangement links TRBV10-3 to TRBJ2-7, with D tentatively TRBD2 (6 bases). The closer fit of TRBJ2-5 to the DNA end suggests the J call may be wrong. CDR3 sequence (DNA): TGTGCCATCGGGGGGTCCCCAATTGAGACCCAGTACTTC. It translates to CAIGGSPIETQYF.